What follows describes a single T cell receptor beta chain. A much larger clone lies one base from this, so it may be a read error. Germline CDR1 is SEHNR and CDR2 is FQNEAQ (reference sequence). V was cut by 1 base and J by 8 bases, with 8 bases left in between. CDR3 size: 12 residues. The source of the sample is a study of prognosis after radiotherapy for stage I lung cancer. Two-round multiplex PCR on genomic DNA was the method by which TCR beta CDR3 was amplified. Initially, in first-round PCR, primers specific to each TRBV and TRBJ gene were used. TCRdb re-called the multiplex PCR reads through MiXCR, storing one row per CDR3 protein. Counted here are around 30,000 distinct CDR3 sequences, around 30% occurring once; the ten biggest clones make up 9.5% to 13%.

The input for sequencing was PBMCs, taken before or after stereotactic body radiation therapy (not recorded which). The chain combines TRBV7-9 with TRBJ1-2; no clear D gene. The receptor comes from a donor aged 50 or older with non-small cell lung cancer. In nucleotides, the CDR3 is TGTGCCAGCAGCTTAGAAGAGTACGGCTACACCTTC. This translates into CASSLEEYGYTF.